Following are 10 T cell receptor beta chains from one sample sequenced in a study of technical replicates of blood from several donors. TCRdb's copy holds only in-frame clones and misses some; the assay was immunoSEQ multiplex PCR. The sample includes tens of thousands of clones, around 95% of them seen just once. Material: PBMCs. All receptors derive from a human donor in good health. Some clones in this sample may be carry-over from other donors' samples.

This clone was recorded only once. CDR3 in DNA: TGTGCCAGCAGCTCGGACATAAACACTGAAGCTTTCTTT. It is translated as CASSSDINTEAFF. The gene calls are TRBV7-3 and TRBJ1-1; D possibly corresponds to TRBD1 (5 bases). CDR3 length equals 13 residues. V was trimmed by 4 bases and J by 2 bases, leaving 8 bases between them. Germline V lookup: CDR1 SGHTA, CDR2 FQGTGA.

The rearrangement joins TRBV6-1 to TRBJ2-2; D possibly corresponds to TRBD1 (5 bases). Per germline, CDR1 MNHNS and CDR2 SASEGT. V gave up 4 bases and J gave up 7 bases, with 13 bases separating them. This CDR3 comprises 14 residues. The CDR3 sequence: CASSGQQRGGELFF. CDR3 bases: TGTGCCAGCAGTGGACAGCAACGCGGCGGGGAGCTGTTTTTT.

The chain joins TRBV15 to TRBJ1-6; D might be TRBD1 (5 bases). V was cut by 0 bases and J by 6 bases, with 9 bases left in between. CDR3 size: 15 residues. Germline CDR1 reads LNHNV; CDR2 reads YYDKDF (reference sequence). The CDR3 is CATSRDPQGNSPLHF. The CDR3 DNA sequence: TGTGCCACCAGCAGAGATCCCCAGGGTAATTCACCCCTCCACTTT.

The V and J genes are TRBV15 and TRBJ2-3, with no clear D. V was clipped by 1 base and J by 3 bases, with 5 bases between them. CDR3 size: 13 residues. Germline CDR1 LNHNV, CDR2 YYDKDF (reference sequence). In DNA, the CDR3 is TGTGCCACCAGCAGAGGAGAGACAGATACGCAGTATTTT. Translated: CATSRGETDTQYF.

The genes are TRBV5-6 and TRBJ2-4; D gene uncertain. The germline gives CDR1 SGHDT, CDR2 YYEEEE. The ends were cut back, 3 bases at V and 7 bases at J, with 14 bases in the middle. The CDR3 spans 14 residues. CDR3 sequence (DNA): TGTGCCAGCAGCTCCCCCAGGCTGGCGAACATTCAGTACTTC. Amino acid sequence: CASSSPRLANIQYF.

The rearrangement joins TRBV30 to TRBJ1-2, with 12 bases identical to TRBD1. V trimming: 3 bases; J trimming: 13 bases; junction bases outside the gene matches: 9. The CDR3 length is 13 residues. Germline V gene sequence: CDR1 GTSNPN, CDR2 SVGIG (reference sequence). The CDR3 region is CAWSQTGTGGGTF. CDR3 nucleotide sequence: TGTGCCTGGAGCCAAACCGGGACAGGGGGCGGCACCTTC.

For the CDR3, the DNA is TGCGCCAGCAGTGAGCTCTCCGGGTTCTATGGCTACACCTTC. Protein sequence: CASSELSGFYGYTF. V is TRBV10-1 and J is TRBJ1-2, with unresolved D. V was pared by 2 bases and J by 4 bases, with 11 bases between. Looked up from germline, CDR1 is WNHNN and CDR2 is SYGVQD (reference sequence). The CDR3 has 14 residues.

This clone was observed a handful of times. V and J are TRBV4-3 and TRBJ1-5; 7 bases are shared with TRBD1. The CDR3 spans 15 residues. The V gene's germline CDR1 is LGHNA and CDR2 YSLEER. V lost 0 bases, J lost 5 bases, and 4 bases stayed unmatched. The CDR3 nucleotides are TGCGCCAGCAGCCAAGATTACACAGGGGATCAGCCCCAGCATTTT. Protein product: CASSQDYTGDQPQHF.

The chain combines TRBV7-8 with TRBJ2-7; 9 bases line up with TRBD1. J was trimmed by 5 bases and V by 4 bases; bases with no gene match: 6. CDR1 and CDR2 (germline): SGHVS, FQNEAQ. The CDR3 spans 14 residues. The CDR3 DNA sequence: TGTGCCAGCAGCTCGGGGACAGGGCGCAACGAGCAGTACTTC. This translates into CASSSGTGRNEQYF.

The chain carries TRBV7-6 and TRBJ2-3; 13 bases match TRBD2. Germline V gene data show CDR1 as SGHVS and CDR2 as FNYEAQ. This CDR3 comprises 17 residues. The V and J ends lost 4 bases and 9 bases, in that order; junction bases with no gene match: 13. This CDR3 reads CASSSLGLAGAPGTQYF. The CDR3, as DNA: TGTGCCAGCAGCTCCCTAGGACTAGCGGGGGCCCCCGGGACGCAGTATTTT.